The clone carrying this TCR beta chain was seen only a few times. A single record per CDR3 protein comes from TCRdb applying MiXCR to the 5' RACE reads. The data contain some 270,000 distinct CDR3 sequences, just over 15% of them singletons. The data derive from a study of T-cell memory formation after mild COVID-19. V lost 0 bases and J 6 bases, leaving 9 bases between the germline ends. The germline V gene has CDR1 SEHNR and CDR2 FQNEAQ (reference sequence). This CDR3 is 13 amino acids long. The specimen sequenced was PBMCs or a T cell subset sorted from them (not recorded which). The TCR was taken from an adult woman who had mild COVID-19 (a few samples of this study predate the infection). Cell type and time point are not known. V gene TRBV7-9 combines with J gene TRBJ2-7, with a possible D match to TRBD2 (6 bases). CDR3 bases: TGTGCCAGCAGCTTAGCACGGGAGTCCGAGCAGTACTTC. The encoded protein is CASSLARESEQYF. Using reference TRBV7-9 and TRBJ2-7 for the parts outside the CDR3, the full variable domain is DTGVSQNPRHKITKRGQNVTFRCDPISEHNRLYWYRQTLGQGPEFLTYFQNEAQLEKSRLLSDRFSAERPKGSFSTLEIQRTEQGDSAMYLCASSLARESEQYFGPGTRLTVT.